This T cell receptor beta chain was sequenced in a study of T cells in localized non-small cell lung cancer. General study results and limits: Since sequencing was restricted to only one region of the tumor, intratumor heterogeneity remains a possibility.

Repertoires were generated with immunoSEQ multiplex PCR, while TCRdb's copy carries only in-frame clones and drops some. The top ten hold nearly 35% of the sample, which has roughly 17,000 clones, 65% to 85% seen once. The CDR3 contains 16 residues. CDR1 and CDR2 (germline): MNHEY, SMNVEV (reference sequence). With 6 bases clipped from V and 4 bases from J, the junction kept 11 bases outside the gene matches. As to this clone: Its antigen remains unidentified.

The genes are TRBV27 and TRBJ2-2, with TRBD1 matching 7 bases. The sequence was obtained from a male donor older than 55 with stage III lung adenocarcinoma. The source was peripheral blood, collected before any cancer treatment. This CDR3 reads CASRAGTVGSTGELFF. The CDR3, as DNA: TGTGCCAGCAGGGCCGGGACAGTAGGTTCCACCGGGGAGCTGTTTTTT.